This entry describes one T cell receptor (beta chain). Naive CD8 populations comprised CD45RO-negative cells positively selected for CCR7, excluding terminally differentiated effector memory CD45RA+ cells. Germline V gives CDR1 MNHNS, CDR2 SASEGT. CDR3 length: 15 residues. V shed 8 bases and J shed 2 bases, with 16 bases lying between them. This specimen belongs to a study of shared clonotypes between healthy human individuals. It was across several immunoSEQ plates that each subset's genomic DNA was evenly split. Assay used: immunoSEQ multiplex PCR; TCRdb lists only in-frame clones, some missing. This table holds under 850,000 clones, more than 85% found once.

The specimen was naive CD8+ T cells sorted from blood. The chain employs TRBV6-1 and TRBJ1-5, with D possibly matching TRBD1 (6 bases). The TCR originated in a man aged 25-45 years in good health. The CDR3, as DNA: TGTGCCAGCTTAGAAGGGGGTTCGGGCAATCAGCCCCAGCATTTT. Protein sequence: CASLEGGSGNQPQHF.